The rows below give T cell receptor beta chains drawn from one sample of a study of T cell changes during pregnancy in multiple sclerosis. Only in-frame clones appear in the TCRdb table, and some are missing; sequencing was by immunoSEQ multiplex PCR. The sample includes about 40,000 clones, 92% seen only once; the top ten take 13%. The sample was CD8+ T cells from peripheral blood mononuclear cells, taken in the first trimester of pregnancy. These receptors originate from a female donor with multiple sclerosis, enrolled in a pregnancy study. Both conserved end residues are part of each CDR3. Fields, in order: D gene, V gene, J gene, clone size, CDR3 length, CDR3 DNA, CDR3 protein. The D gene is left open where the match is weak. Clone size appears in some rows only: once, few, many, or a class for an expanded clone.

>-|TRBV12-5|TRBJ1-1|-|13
TGTGCTAGTGGTTTTGACAGTAACACTGAAGCTTTCTTT
CASGFDSNTEAFF
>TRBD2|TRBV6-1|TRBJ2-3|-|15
TGTGCCAGCAGTACCCACGGACTAGCGCCAGATACGCAGTATTTT
CASSTHGLAPDTQYF
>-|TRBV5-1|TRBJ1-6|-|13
TGCGCCAGCAGCTTGGGCGGCTCTTCACCCCTCCACTTT
CASSLGGSSPLHF
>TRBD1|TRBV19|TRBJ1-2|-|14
TGTGCCAGTAGTTCGACAGGGGGAGACTATGGCTACACCTTC
CASSSTGGDYGYTF
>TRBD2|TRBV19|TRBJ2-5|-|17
TGTGCCAGTAGTATAGAAGTCGGGACTAGCGGGAGAGAGACCCAGTACTTC
CASSIEVGTSGRETQYF
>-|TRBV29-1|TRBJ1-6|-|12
TGCAGCGTTGTGGTGGCCGCTTCACCCCTCCACTTT
CSVVVAASPLHF
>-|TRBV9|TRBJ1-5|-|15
TGTGCCAGCAGCGTTGGGGGGGGAGACGGTCAGCCCCAGCATTTT
CASSVGGGDGQPQHF
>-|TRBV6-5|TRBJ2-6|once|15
TGTGCCAGCATCACACACAGGGATGGGGCCAACGTCCTGACTTTC
CASITHRDGANVLTF
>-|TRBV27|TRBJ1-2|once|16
TGTGCCAGCAGTTTGGCTGGGGGCATCGTTAACTATGGCTACACCTTC
CASSLAGGIVNYGYTF
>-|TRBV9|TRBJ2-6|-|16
TGTGCCAGCACCCCATTCGGGAGCTCTGGGGCCAACGTCCTGACTTTC
CASTPFGSSGANVLTF
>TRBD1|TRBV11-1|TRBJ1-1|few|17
TGTGCCAGCAGCCCCGGGACAGGAGTGGGGGCGAACACTGAAGCTTTCTTT
CASSPGTGVGANTEAFF
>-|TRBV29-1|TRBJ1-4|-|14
TGCAGCGTTGAATCGGGAGATGGGAATGAAAAACTGTTTTTT
CSVESGDGNEKLFF
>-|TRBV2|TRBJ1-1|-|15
TGTGCCAGCAGTGAAACCAGCGCGCTGAACACTGAAGCTTTCTTT
CASSETSALNTEAFF
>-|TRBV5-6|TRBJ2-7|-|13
TGTGCCAGCAGCTTTGGCGGTGCCTACGAGCAGTACTTC
CASSFGGAYEQYF
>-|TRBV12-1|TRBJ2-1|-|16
TGTGCCAGCAGCTCAGAAACTAGCGGGGGGGATAATGAGCAGTTCTTC
CASSSETSGGDNEQFF
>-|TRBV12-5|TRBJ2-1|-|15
TGTGCTAGTGGTTTGGGACAGGTCTCCTACAATGAGCAGTTCTTC
CASGLGQVSYNEQFF
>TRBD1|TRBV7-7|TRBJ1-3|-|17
TGTGCTACACTAAAAAATTCCGGGACAGGGGCTGGAAACACCATATATTTT
CATLKNSGTGAGNTIYF
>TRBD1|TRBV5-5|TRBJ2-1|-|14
TGTGCCAGCAGCCCGCCGGGACAGGGCAATGAGCAGTTCTTC
CASSPPGQGNEQFF
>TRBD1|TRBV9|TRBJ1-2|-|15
TGTGCCAGCAGCGTAGGTCCGCAGGGGGCTGCGATCTACACCTTC
CASSVGPQGAAIYTF
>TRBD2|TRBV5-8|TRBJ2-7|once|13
TGTGCCGCGGGGGGGCCTTCCTCCTACGAGCAGTACTTC
CAAGGPSSYEQYF
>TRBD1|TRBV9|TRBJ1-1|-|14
TGTGCCAGCAGCTCAGAGGGGAGAGACAGGGACGCTTTCTTT
CASSSEGRDRDAFF
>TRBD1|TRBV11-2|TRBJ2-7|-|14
TGTGCCAGCAGCTTCCCGGACAGGGACGACGAGCAGTACTTC
CASSFPDRDDEQYF
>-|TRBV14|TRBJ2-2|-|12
TGTGCCAGCAGCCAACCAGGGGGGGAGCTGTTTTTT
CASSQPGGELFF
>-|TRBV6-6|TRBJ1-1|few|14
TGTGCCAGCAGTCGAGACAGAACGAACACTGAAGCTTTCTTT
CASSRDRTNTEAFF
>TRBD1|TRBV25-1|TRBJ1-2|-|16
TGTGCCAGCAGTGAATTCTTTTTTGGGGACAGGGATGGCTACACCTTC
CASSEFFFGDRDGYTF
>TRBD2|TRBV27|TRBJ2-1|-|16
TGTGCCAGCAGTCTGGCTAGCGGGGAATCCTACAATGAGCAGTTCTTC
CASSLASGESYNEQFF
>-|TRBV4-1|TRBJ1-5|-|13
TGCGCCAGCAGCCAAGGAGGCGATCAGCCCCAGCATTTT
CASSQGGDQPQHF